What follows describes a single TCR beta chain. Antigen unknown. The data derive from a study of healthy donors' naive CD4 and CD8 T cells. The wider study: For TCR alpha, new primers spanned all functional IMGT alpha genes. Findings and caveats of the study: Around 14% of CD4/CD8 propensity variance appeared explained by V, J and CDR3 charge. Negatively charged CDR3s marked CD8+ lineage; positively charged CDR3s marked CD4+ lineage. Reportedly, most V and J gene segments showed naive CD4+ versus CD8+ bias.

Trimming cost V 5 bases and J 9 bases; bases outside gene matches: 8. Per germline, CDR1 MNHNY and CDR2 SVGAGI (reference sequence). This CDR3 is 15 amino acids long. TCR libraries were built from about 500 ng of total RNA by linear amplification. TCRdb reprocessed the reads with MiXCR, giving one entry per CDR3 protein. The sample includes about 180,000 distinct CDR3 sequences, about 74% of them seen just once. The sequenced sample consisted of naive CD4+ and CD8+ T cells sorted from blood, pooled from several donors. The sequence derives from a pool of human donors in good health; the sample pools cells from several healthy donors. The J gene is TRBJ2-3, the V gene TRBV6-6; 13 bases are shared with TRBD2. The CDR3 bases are TGTGCCAGCAGTCGGACTAGCGGGAGTCTTACCACGCAGTATTTT. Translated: CASSRTSGSLTTQYF.